These T cell receptor beta chains were read from a single sample in a study of response to subunit inactivated influenza vaccine. TCRdb re-called the RT-PCR reads with MiXCR, one entry per CDR3 protein. The sample has roughly 460,000 distinct CDR3 sequences; around 9.9% are singletons. The source was PBMCs from blood, collected more than 35 days after vaccination. Every receptor here comes from a man over 45 who received an inactivated influenza vaccine. Both conserved end residues are part of each CDR3. Fields, in order: J gene, D gene, V gene, clone size, CDR3 protein, CDR3 DNA. A D gene is named only where the DNA matches it firmly. Only part of the rows carry a size: once, few, many, or a class if the clone is expanded.

TRBJ2-3 | . | TRBV7-9 | . | CASSLEDRDTQYF | TGTGCCAGCAGCTTAGAGGATCGTGATACGCAGTATTTT
TRBJ1-1 | . | TRBV7-7 | few | CASSPELGGEAFF | TGTGCCAGCAGCCCCGAGCTCGGGGGAGAAGCTTTCTTT
TRBJ2-7 | . | TRBV28 | many | CASSFLGRDYEQYF | TGTGCCAGCAGTTTCTTAGGACGGGACTACGAGCAGTACTTC
TRBJ2-5 | TRBD2 | TRBV7-7 | many | CASSISGLQETQYF | TGTGCCAGCAGCATCTCGGGACTACAAGAGACCCAGTACTTC
TRBJ2-1 | . | TRBV20-1 | few | CSARDRTGAYYNEQFF | TGCAGTGCTAGAGATCGGACGGGAGCATACTACAATGAGCAGTTCTTC
TRBJ2-3 | . | TRBV4-3 | . | CASSQDPATINPYF | TGCGCCAGCAGCCAAGATCCCGCGACCATCAACCCGTATTTT
TRBJ2-7 | . | TRBV11-2 | . | CASSIRDRYYEQYF | TGTGCCAGCAGCATCCGGGACCGGTACTACGAGCAGTACTTC
TRBJ2-7 | TRBD1 | TRBV27 | . | CASSKGAFYEQYF | TGTGCCAGCAGTAAGGGGGCATTCTACGAGCAGTACTTC
TRBJ1-2 | TRBD1 | TRBV5-1 | few | CASSSTGASGYTF | TGCGCCAGCAGCTCCACAGGGGCGTCTGGCTACACCTTC
TRBJ2-1 | . | TRBV7-9 | many | CASSLAPDSWEQFF | TGTGCCAGCAGCTTAGCGCCAGATAGCTGGGAGCAGTTCTTC
TRBJ2-1 | TRBD2 | TRBV11-2 | . | CASSLGSGEYNEQFF | TGTGCCAGCAGCTTAGGTAGCGGGGAATACAATGAGCAGTTCTTC
TRBJ2-1 | TRBD2 | TRBV20-1 | few | CSARDSGGDYLYNEQFF | TGCAGTGCTAGAGATAGCGGGGGGGATTACCTCTACAATGAGCAGTTCTTC
TRBJ2-1 | TRBD1 | TRBV10-3 | . | CAISATGQGGNEQFF | TGTGCCATCAGTGCTACGGGACAGGGGGGCAATGAGCAGTTCTTC
TRBJ2-1 | TRBD1 | TRBV5-1 | . | CASRDRVSSYNEQFF | TGCGCCAGCAGGGACAGGGTAAGCTCCTACAATGAGCAGTTCTTC
TRBJ2-5 | . | TRBV29-1 | many | CSVEVRLGLQETQYF | TGCAGCGTTGAAGTCCGCCTGGGACTTCAAGAGACCCAGTACTTC
TRBJ1-2 | TRBD1 | TRBV27 | few | CASSDPGGLGGYTF | TGTGCCAGCAGCGACCCAGGGGGCTTGGGTGGCTACACCTTC
TRBJ2-1 | TRBD2 | TRBV7-2 | . | CASTLLAGVGNEQFF | TGTGCCAGCACCCTACTAGCGGGAGTGGGAAATGAGCAGTTCTTC
TRBJ2-3 | TRBD1 | TRBV5-1 | many | CASTSSGTDTDTQYF | TGCGCCAGCACTTCGTCCGGGACAGACACAGATACGCAGTATTTT